These 14 T cell receptor beta chains were sequenced from one sample in a study of human T cells and chemical hapten exposure. Indicated time point: patch test 1, 2 weeks after DPC sensitization. Treatment noted: therapeutic diphenylcyclopropenone sensitization with weekly scalp DPC. TCRdb passed the RACE reads through MiXCR, listing each CDR3 protein once. This sample has over 85,000 distinct CDR3 sequences; around 12% occur once, and the top ten carry over 2%. The source was whole blood, collected in connection with sensitization to the hapten diphenylcyclopropenone (DPC). The source is a woman aged 40 to 50 with alopecia areata. Some clones in this sample may be carry-over from other donors' samples.

This clonotype was seen at least ten times. The CDR3 region has the DNA TGTGCCAGCAGCAACCGGGACGGTCCCTACGAGCAGTACTTC. As protein: CASSNRDGPYEQYF. J is TRBJ2-7 and V is TRBV21-1; the D call of TRBD1 is as the table states it, not checked on the DNA. TRBV21-1 is reported as a pseudogene. The CDR3 covers 14 residues.

V gene TRBV11-2 combines with J gene TRBJ1-2, with a possible D match to TRBD1 (5 bases). CDR1 and CDR2 from the germline V gene are SGHAT and FQNNGV. The CDR3 runs to 14 residues. V lost 3 bases, J lost 3 bases, and 11 bases lay in between. The CDR3 DNA reads as TGTGCCAGCAGCTTCTTCGGGACGGACTATGGCTACACCTTC. This translates into CASSFFGTDYGYTF.

This clonotype was seen at least ten times. The rearrangement links TRBV5-4 to TRBJ2-2; D gene uncertain. The CDR3 runs to 12 residues. The V and J ends lost 8 bases and 6 bases respectively, with 11 bases between them. The germline V gene encodes CDR1 SGHNT and CDR2 YYREEE (reference sequence). In DNA form, the CDR3 reads TGTGCCAGTGCTTCGTCGGCCGGGGAGCTGTTTTTT. Translating gives CASASSAGELFF. Complete variable domain (other parts from reference TRBV5-4 and TRBJ2-2): ETGVTQSPTHLIKTRGQQVTLRCSSQSGHNTVSWYQQALGQGPQFIFQYYREEENGRGNFPPRFSGLQFPNYSSELNVNALELDDSALYLCASASSAGELFFGEGSRLTVL.

This clonotype was seen many times. The chain has TRBV3-1 and TRBJ1-2, with 7 bases matching TRBD1. The germline CDR1 and CDR2 sequences are LGHDT and YNNKEL (reference sequence). Unmatched junction bases numbered 16, after V lost 6 bases and J lost 3 bases. The CDR3 runs to 17 residues. CDR3 DNA: TGTGCCAGCAGTCCTCTTAACCGGGACAGACAATACTATGGCTACACCTTC. The encoded protein is CASSPLNRDRQYYGYTF.

This clonotype has only a few counts. The V gene is TRBV9, the J gene TRBJ2-5; the match to TRBD1 covers 8 bases. This CDR3 is 14 amino acids long. Germline CDR1 and CDR2: SGDLS and YYNGEE. V shed 3 bases and J 4 bases; nucleotides not matched to a gene: 5. The CDR3 DNA follows: TGTGCCAGCAGCGCTGGACAGGGTCCAGAGACCCAGTACTTC. Translation gives CASSAGQGPETQYF.

This clonotype occurred once. The chain is built from TRBV28 and TRBJ2-7; 8 bases fit TRBD2. V shed 4 bases, J shed 3 bases, and the junction held 8 bases outside the gene matches. Germline V lookup: CDR1 MDHEN, CDR2 SYDVKM. This CDR3 spans 15 amino acids. This chain's CDR3 is CASSWVGRAGYEQYF. DNA of the CDR3: TGTGCCAGCAGTTGGGTCGGGAGGGCCGGCTACGAGCAGTACTTC.

V usage is TRBV2 and J usage is TRBJ2-2, with 7 positions matching TRBD1. The V gene end was trimmed by 6 bases and the J gene end by 1 base; junction bases not matched to a gene: 5. Germline-derived CDR1 and CDR2 are SNHLY and FYNNEI. The length of the CDR3 is 15 residues. CDR3 sequence reads: CASSADRLNTGELFF. CDR3 coding DNA: TGTGCCAGCAGCGCGGACAGGTTGAACACCGGGGAGCTGTTTTTT.

This clonotype came up a few times. The chain employs TRBV28 and TRBJ1-4; TRBD1 might be the D (6 bases). V lost 6 bases to trimming and J lost 7 bases, with 21 bases between them. The CDR3 runs to 16 residues. Germline V gives CDR1 MDHEN, CDR2 SYDVKM. The CDR3 loop reads CASSSPRGTSGEKLFF. For the CDR3, the DNA is TGTGCCAGCAGCTCTCCAAGGGGGACTAGTGGTGAAAAACTGTTTTTT.

The chain is built from TRBV10-3 and TRBJ2-3, with D possibly TRBD2 on 6 matching bases. Germline V gene lookup returns CDR1 ENHRY and CDR2 SYGVKD. V was clipped by 2 bases and J by 7 bases, with 10 bases between them. The CDR3 loop spans 13 amino acids. The DNA of the CDR3 is TGTGCCATCAGTGAGCGGGAGAGGAATACGCAGTATTTT. Residues: CAISERERNTQYF.

The chain uses TRBV30 and TRBJ2-1; no clear D. Trimming removed 0 bases from V and 10 bases from J, with 10 bases in between. In germline, CDR1 is GTSNPN, CDR2 SVGIG (reference sequence). There are 12 residues in the CDR3. CDR3 DNA: TGTGCCTGGAGTGTCAGGTTCTTGGAGCAGTTCTTC. Its protein product is CAWSVRFLEQFF.

This clonotype showed up just a few times. The rearrangement links TRBV4-2 to TRBJ2-6, with TRBD2 matching over 11 bases. This CDR3 comprises 20 residues. V shed 2 bases, J shed 2 bases, and the junction held 11 bases outside the gene matches. Germline lookup yields CDR1 LGHNA and CDR2 YNFKEQ. Written as DNA, the CDR3 is TGTGCCAGCAGCCAATTTGTAGCGGGAGGGCTAGTAACTGGGGCCAACGTCCTGACTTTC. Protein sequence: CASSQFVAGGLVTGANVLTF.

In its sample, this clonotype was seen a few times. The chain carries TRBV3-1 and TRBJ2-2; 10 bases are shared with TRBD2. In germline, CDR1 is LGHDT, CDR2 YNNKEL (reference sequence). V shed 7 bases, J shed 5 bases, and the junction held 4 bases outside the gene matches. The CDR3 length is 14 residues. CDR3 loop: CASTGLAETGELFF. CDR3 nucleotides: TGTGCCAGCACCGGACTAGCGGAAACCGGGGAGCTGTTTTTT.

In this sample, this clonotype turned up many times. The genes are TRBV6-5 and TRBJ2-4; D gene unclear. In germline, CDR1 is MNHEY, CDR2 SVGAGI. V lost 6 bases and J 0 bases, leaving 18 bases between the germline ends. The length of the CDR3 is 17 residues. CDR3 residues: CASRARTDPLAKNIQYF. CDR3 in DNA: TGTGCCAGCAGGGCCAGGACGGACCCTTTAGCCAAAAACATTCAGTACTTC.

This clonotype was observed many times. V is TRBV6-2 or TRBV6-3 and J is TRBJ2-3, with D tentatively TRBD1 (6 bases). The CDR3 is 15 residues long. Trimming removed 2 bases at V and 2 bases at J, with 11 bases between. Germline V gene lookup returns CDR1 MNHEY and CDR2 SVGEGT. Here the CDR3 reads CASSYSRGTTDTQYF. In nucleotides, the CDR3 is TGTGCCAGCAGTTACAGCAGGGGCACCACAGATACGCAGTATTTT.